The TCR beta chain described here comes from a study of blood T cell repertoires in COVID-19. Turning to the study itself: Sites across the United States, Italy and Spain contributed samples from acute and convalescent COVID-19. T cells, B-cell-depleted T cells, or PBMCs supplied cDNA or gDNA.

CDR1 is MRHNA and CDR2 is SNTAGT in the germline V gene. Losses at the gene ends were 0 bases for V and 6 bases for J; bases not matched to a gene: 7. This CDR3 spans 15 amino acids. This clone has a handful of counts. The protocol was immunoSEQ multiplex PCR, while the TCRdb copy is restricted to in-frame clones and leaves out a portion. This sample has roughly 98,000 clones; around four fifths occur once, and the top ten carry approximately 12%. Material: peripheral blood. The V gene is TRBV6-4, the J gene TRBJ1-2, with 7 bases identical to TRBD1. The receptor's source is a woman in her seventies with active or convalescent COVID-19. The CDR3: CASSDSSRGENGYTF. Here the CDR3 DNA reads TGTGCCAGCAGTGACTCAAGCAGGGGGGAGAATGGCTACACCTTC.